The clone carrying this T cell receptor beta chain was seen a handful of times. Its specificity is not known. The data are from a study of blood T cells in healthy people across ages. General study findings and limits: Lack of knowledge of donor CMV status possibly confounded expanded clonotype changes.

The germline V gene has CDR1 MDHEN and CDR2 SYDVKM. This CDR3 is built from 15 residues. The V segment lost 5 bases and the J segment 7 bases; nucleotides outside the gene matches: 12. No fewer than 7 million PBMCs went into each sample. It was with a sample-barcoded 5' primer and a J-beta primer mix that a second PCR of roughly 6 to 12 cycles was run. Template switching added a 12-random-nucleotide identifier to every cDNA molecule. TCRdb re-called the 5' RACE reads with MiXCR, one entry per CDR3 protein. The profile covers 650,000 to 800,000 distinct CDR3 sequences, with roughly 44% appearing a single time and around 21% taken by the ten largest.

The origin of this receptor is a man aged 60-69 years in good health. Sequenced material: blood. The chain is built from TRBV28 and TRBJ2-5, with TRBD2 matching 8 bases. Written as DNA, the CDR3 is TGTGCCAGCAGTCCCGGGGGGGGTAGTGTTGGGACCCAGTACTTC. Encoded protein: CASSPGGGSVGTQYF. Complete variable domain (other parts from reference TRBV28 and TRBJ2-5): DVKVTQSSRYLVKRTGEKVFLECVQDMDHENMFWYRQDPGLGLRLIYFSYDVKMKEKGDIPEGYSVSREKKERFSLILESASTNQTSMYLCASSPGGGSVGTQYFGPGTRLLVL.